One and the same sample provided the 25 T cell receptor beta chains below, sequenced in a study of blood T cell repertoires in COVID-19. The method was immunoSEQ multiplex PCR; TCRdb's version includes in-frame clones alone and lacks a portion of them. The data show roughly 140,000 clones, 65% to 90% seen once. Input material: peripheral blood. The origin of the receptors is a woman in her 50s with acute or convalescent COVID-19.

The CDR3 protein is CASSELVRVAETQYF. The CDR3 nucleotides read TGTGCCAGCAGTGAATTAGTCAGGGTGGCCGAGACCCAGTACTTC. The rearrangement links TRBV2 to TRBJ2-5; D is perhaps TRBD1 (5 bases). Germline V lookup: CDR1 SNHLY, CDR2 FYNNEI. V shed 2 bases and J shed 5 bases, with 15 bases lying between them. The CDR3 has 15 amino acids.

J is TRBJ2-2 and V is TRBV3-1 (or the pseudogene TRBV3-2), with no clear D. The CDR3 has 14 amino acids. Germline assignment: CDR1 LGHDT and CDR2 YNNKEL (reference sequence). The V end lost 4 bases, the J end lost 1 base, and 7 bases lay between the germline ends. The CDR3 nucleotides read TGTGCCAGCAGCCCAGTACGGAACACCGGGGAGCTGTTTTTT. Translated: CASSPVRNTGELFF.

The chain has TRBV6-5 and TRBJ1-2; D may be TRBD1 (6 bases). V dropped 6 bases and J dropped 2 bases, with 10 bases sitting between them. CDR1 is MNHEY, CDR2 SVGAGI, per germline. This CDR3 comprises 13 residues. The CDR3 sequence: CASSSTGNYGYTF. The DNA for the CDR3 is TGTGCCAGCAGCTCTACAGGGAACTATGGCTACACCTTC.

The chain joins TRBV9 to TRBJ2-2; a weak D match, TRBD1 (5 bases). The CDR3 sequence is 17 residues long. Germline V gene data show CDR1 as SGDLS and CDR2 as YYNGEE. With 4 bases removed from V and 3 bases from J, the gap between germline ends came to 19 bases. The CDR3 loop reads CASSPPGLGRDTGELFF. For the CDR3, the DNA is TGTGCCAGCAGCCCACCAGGATTGGGGCGCGACACCGGGGAGCTGTTTTTT.

The chain uses TRBV27 and TRBJ2-7, with TRBD2 matching over 9 bases. Germline V lookup: CDR1 MNHEY, CDR2 SMNVEV (reference sequence). Unmatched junction bases numbered 7, after V lost 5 bases and J lost 2 bases. CDR3 length equals 15 residues. Here the CDR3 DNA reads TGTGCCAGCAGTAGAAGGCTAGCGGGAACCTACGAGCAGTACTTC. Its protein product is CASSRRLAGTYEQYF.

The CDR3 sequence is CAKETESYEQYF. In nucleotides, the CDR3 is TGCGCCAAGGAGACAGAATCCTACGAGCAGTACTTC. The genes are TRBV10-2 and TRBJ2-7; D is perhaps TRBD1 (5 bases). CDR3 length equals 12 residues. V was shortened by 10 bases and J by 1 base, with 11 bases between the two germline ends. Germline V CDR1 and CDR2: WSHSY, SAAADI.

The chain joins TRBV10-1 to TRBJ2-4; tentatively, D is TRBD1 (6 bases). CDR3 length equals 15 residues. The V end was cut by 7 bases, the J end by 0 bases, with 13 bases between. CDR1 WNHNN and CDR2 SYGVQD come from the germline V gene (reference sequence). CDR3 protein: CASTADRLAKNIQYF. In nucleotides, the CDR3 is TGCGCCAGCACAGCCGACAGGTTAGCCAAAAACATTCAGTACTTC.

The genes are TRBV7-6 and TRBJ1-4, with 9 bases that match TRBD1. Germline V gives CDR1 SGHVS, CDR2 FNYEAQ. Trimming at V came to 0 bases and at J to 7 bases, leaving 3 bases not matched to a gene. This CDR3 contains 15 residues. CDR3: CASSLAAGQGEKLFF. The DNA of the CDR3 is TGTGCCAGCAGCTTAGCGGCGGGACAGGGTGAAAAACTGTTTTTT.

This sequence joins TRBV6-5 and TRBJ2-7; possibly TRBD1 for D (5 bases). The CDR3 loop spans 15 amino acids. Per germline, CDR1 MNHEY and CDR2 SVGAGI. Trimming stripped 0 bases from V and 3 bases from J, with 12 bases between. Here the CDR3 DNA reads TGTGCCAGCAGTTACTCTCTAGGCGGACACTACGAGCAGTACTTC. Its translation is CASSYSLGGHYEQYF.

The chain uses TRBV19 and TRBJ2-1; the match to TRBD2 covers 14 bases. Germline V gene sequence: CDR1 LNHDA, CDR2 SQIVND (reference sequence). Unmatched junction bases numbered 2, after V lost 3 bases and J lost 7 bases. The CDR3 has 15 residues. The CDR3 reads CASSMGLAGVNEQFF. In DNA, the CDR3 is TGTGCCAGTAGTATGGGACTAGCGGGAGTAAATGAGCAGTTCTTC.

In nucleotides, the CDR3 is TGTGCCAGCAGCTCTAGCCTCGAGCAGTACTTC. Translating gives CASSSSLEQYF. The genes are TRBV7-2 and TRBJ2-7, with D possibly matching TRBD2 (5 bases). The CDR3 loop spans 11 amino acids. Between the trimmed V and J ends, which lost 4 bases and 6 bases, there was a span of 7 bases. The V gene's germline CDR1 is SGHTA and CDR2 FQGNSA.

The CDR3 region is CASSLDLRPGRGRPSGETQYF. The CDR3 bases are TGCGCCAGCAGCTTGGACTTGAGGCCCGGGAGGGGGCGCCCCTCCGGAGAGACCCAGTACTTC. V and J are TRBV5-1 and TRBJ2-5; possibly TRBD2 for D (8 bases). V was pared by 0 bases and J by 4 bases, with 31 bases between. The CDR3 length is 21 residues. Germline lookup yields CDR1 SGHRS and CDR2 YFSETQ. The variable domain in full, completed from reference TRBV5-1 and TRBJ2-5, reads KAGVTQTPRYLIKTRGQQVTLSCSPISGHRSVSWYQQTPGQGLQFLFEYFSETQRNKGNFPGRFSGRQFSNSRSEMNVSTLELGDSALYLCASSLDLRPGRGRPSGETQYFGPGTRLLVL.

This sequence joins TRBV6-4 and TRBJ2-3; 7 nucleotides agree with TRBD2. CDR1 is MRHNA and CDR2 is SNTAGT in the germline V gene. J lost 2 bases, V lost 5 bases, and 13 bases had no gene match. The CDR3 length is 17 residues. CDR3 in DNA: TGTGCCAGCAGTATTGGCCCGGTGGGACTACACACAGATACGCAGTATTTT. This sequence encodes CASSIGPVGLHTDTQYF.

The chain carries TRBV5-4 and TRBJ1-6; D perhaps matches TRBD1 (5 bases). Trimming shortened V by 5 bases and J by 2 bases, and 8 bases separated the two germline ends. Germline-derived CDR1 and CDR2 are SGHNT and YYREEE (reference sequence). The length of the CDR3 is 14 residues. The CDR3 protein is CASRGDTYNSPLHF. The CDR3 DNA reads as TGTGCCAGCAGAGGGGATACCTATAATTCACCCCTCCACTTT.

This clone was detected only a few times. The same CDR3 can be traced to other DNA sequences in this sample. The J gene is TRBJ2-7, the V gene TRBV18; 8 positions match TRBD1. CDR3 length: 15 residues. V was pared by 0 bases and J by 3 bases, with 4 bases of the junction left unmatched. Per the germline V gene, CDR1 is KGHSH and CDR2 is LQKENI. The CDR3 loop is CASSPPTGVDYEQYF. CDR3 coding DNA: TGTGCCAGCTCACCACCGACAGGGGTGGACTACGAGCAGTACTTC. Full variable domain (remainder filled in from reference TRBV18 and TRBJ2-7): NAGVMQNPRHLVRRRGQEARLRCSPMKGHSHVYWYRQLPEEGLKFMVYLQKENIIDESGMPKERFSAEFPKEGPSILRIQQVVRGDSAAYFCASSPPTGVDYEQYFGPGTRLTVT.

The CDR3 bases are TGTGCCAGCAGCCAAGACCCAGGGGGCACAGATACGCAGTATTTT. Its protein is CASSQDPGGTDTQYF. The chain has TRBV4-2 and TRBJ2-3, with D maybe TRBD1 (6 bases). The V end lost 0 bases, the J end lost 1 base, and 8 bases lay between the germline ends. Germline CDR1 and CDR2: LGHNA and YNFKEQ. The CDR3 runs 15 residues.

The chain is built from TRBV10-3 and TRBJ2-1; no clear D gene. This CDR3 is built from 14 residues. From germline, CDR1 is ENHRY and CDR2 SYGVKD. Trimming cost V 0 bases and J 10 bases, with 13 bases left between them. CDR3 loop: CAISESIQSIEQFF. CDR3 DNA sequence: TGTGCCATCAGTGAGTCGATACAATCGATAGAGCAGTTCTTC.

V gene TRBV6-5 combines with J gene TRBJ1-2; D unresolved. Germline V lookup: CDR1 MNHEY, CDR2 SVGAGI. V lost 4 bases, J lost 6 bases, and 15 bases lay in between. The CDR3 is 14 residues long. CDR3 protein: CASSLRQARDGYTF. Here the CDR3 DNA reads TGTGCCAGCAGTTTGAGACAAGCCAGAGATGGCTACACCTTC.

The chain uses TRBV6-5 and TRBJ1-2; D possibly corresponds to TRBD1 (5 bases). CDR1 MNHEY and CDR2 SVGAGI come from the germline V gene. CDR3 length: 13 amino acids. Trimming removed 6 bases from V and 8 bases from J, with 16 bases in between. This chain's CDR3 is CASREELRGGYTF. As DNA, the CDR3 is TGTGCCAGCAGAGAGGAGTTAAGGGGCGGCTACACCTTC.

The DNA for the CDR3 is TGTGCCAGCAGCTTGCCGGGTAGCGGAGCCTACGAGCAGTACTTC. Protein: CASSLPGSGAYEQYF. J is TRBJ2-7 and V is TRBV5-5, with D perhaps matching TRBD2 (6 bases). Germline CDR1 is SGHKS and CDR2 is YYEKEE (reference sequence). There are 15 residues in the CDR3. Trimming took 1 base from V and 2 from J, leaving 13 bases between them.

The chain uses TRBV4-2 and TRBJ1-5; maybe TRBD1 (5 bases). CDR3 length: 17 amino acids. V dropped 0 bases and J dropped 7 bases, with 19 bases sitting between them. The germline V gene encodes CDR1 LGHNA and CDR2 YNFKEQ. CDR3 sequence reads: CASSQDGGLGGGQPQHF. In DNA, the CDR3 is TGTGCCAGCAGCCAAGACGGTGGGTTGGGGGGTGGGCAGCCCCAGCATTTT.

The chain uses TRBV7-6 and TRBJ2-6; tentatively, D is TRBD1 (6 bases). Per the germline V gene, CDR1 is SGHVS and CDR2 is FNYEAQ. Between the trimmed V and J ends, which lost 2 bases and 0 bases, there was a span of 8 bases. The CDR3 sequence is 16 residues long. This CDR3 is CASSLTGSSGANVLTF. CDR3 coding DNA: TGTGCCAGCAGCTTAACAGGGAGCTCTGGGGCCAACGTCCTGACTTTC. Variable domain in full (rest from reference TRBV7-6 and TRBJ2-6): GAGVSQSPRYKVTKRGQDVALRCDPISGHVSLYWYRQALGQGPEFLTYFNYEAQQDKSGLPNDRFSAERPEGSISTLTIQRTEQRDSAMYRCASSLTGSSGANVLTFGAGSRLTVL.

Only one count was recorded for this clone. The rearrangement joins TRBV25-1 to TRBJ2-5; 7 bases match TRBD2. There are 16 residues in the CDR3. CDR1 MGHDK and CDR2 SYGVNS come from the germline V gene. V trimming: 0 bases; J trimming: 0 bases; junction bases outside the gene matches: 4. In DNA, the CDR3 is TGTGCCAGCAGTGAATATCTAGCGGAGTACCAAGAGACCCAGTACTTC. It translates to CASSEYLAEYQETQYF. Supplemented by reference TRBV25-1 and TRBJ2-5, the full variable domain reads EADIYQTPRYLVIGTGKKITLECSQTMGHDKMYWYQQDPGMELHLIHYSYGVNSTEKGDLSSESTVSRIRTEHFPLTLESARPSHTSQYLCASSEYLAEYQETQYFGPGTRLLVL.

The CDR3 here is CASSTSGTGLNQPQHF. CDR3 in DNA: TGTGCCAGCAGCACCTCCGGGACAGGGCTAAATCAGCCCCAGCATTTT. The chain uses TRBV5-4 and TRBJ1-5; TRBD1 matches 9 bases. CDR1 is SGHNT and CDR2 is YYREEE in the germline V gene (reference sequence). CDR3 size: 16 residues. V gave up 4 bases and J gave up 4 bases; unmatched junction bases: 9.

This clone was observed once. The chain employs TRBV10-2 and TRBJ2-7; 9 nucleotides line up with TRBD1. Trimming cost V 7 bases and J 3 bases; bases outside gene matches: 4. Germline V gene data show CDR1 as WSHSY and CDR2 as SAAADI. This CDR3 contains 13 residues. The CDR3 DNA reads TGCGCCAGCACTCCGGGACAGGGCTACGAGCAGTACTTC. Translating gives CASTPGQGYEQYF.